This is a list of T cell receptor beta chains from one sample in a study of blood T cell repertoires in COVID-19. This table comes from immunoSEQ multiplex PCR, and its TCRdb copy is limited to in-frame clones, with some not included. The data hold about 310,000 clones, with more than 75% observed a single time. Sequences were obtained from peripheral blood. Receptors originate from a man between 50 and 59 years old with active or convalescent COVID-19. CDR3s include the opening cysteine and the closing phenylalanine or tryptophan. The D gene is left open where the match is weak. Size is stated for part of the rows, as once, few or many counts, or as a class when the clone is expanded.

TRBJ2-1	TRBV2	once	TRBD1	TGTGCCAGCAGCCGACGGACAGGGGGGAATGAGCAGTTCTTC	CASSRRTGGNEQFF
TRBJ2-4	TRBV11-2	.	.	TGTGCCAGCAGCTTTGACCGGAGGCAGTACTTC	CASSFDRRQYF
TRBJ2-1	TRBV6-2/TRBV6-3	.	.	TGTGCCAGCAGTTCCGGGGGACCTTCGGTTGAGCAGTTCTTC	CASSSGGPSVEQFF
TRBJ1-2	TRBV7-2	.	TRBD1	TGTGCCAGCAGCCCAACCCAGGACAGGGGCTATGGCTACACCTTC	CASSPTQDRGYGYTF
TRBJ2-7	TRBV28	.	.	TGTGCCAGCAGAAGACGGGGTAGTTACGAGCAGTACTTC	CASRRRGSYEQYF
TRBJ2-5	TRBV5-5	.	.	TGTGCCAGCAGCTTAGGCGGGGAAGAGACCCAGTACTTC	CASSLGGEETQYF
TRBJ1-1	TRBV5-4	.	.	TGTGCCAGCAGCTGGAGCGGATTTGAAGCTTTCTTT	CASSWSGFEAFF
TRBJ1-4	TRBV5-8	.	.	TGTGCCAGCAGCATGTACCGGGTCCAAGCGGGACGTGAAAAACTGTTTTTT	CASSMYRVQAGREKLFF
TRBJ1-5	TRBV12-3/TRBV12-4	.	.	TGTGCCAGCAGTAGAGACGGGTTCGGCCCCCAGCATTTT	CASSRDGFGPQHF
TRBJ2-7	TRBV4-3	.	.	TGCGCCAGCAGCTCTTTCCTAACTAGGCTGGGTCGAGAGCAGTACTTC	CASSSFLTRLGREQYF
TRBJ1-6	TRBV4-3	.	.	TGCGCCAGCAGCCTAAAGGAGGCCCCAAATTCACCCCTCCACTTT	CASSLKEAPNSPLHF